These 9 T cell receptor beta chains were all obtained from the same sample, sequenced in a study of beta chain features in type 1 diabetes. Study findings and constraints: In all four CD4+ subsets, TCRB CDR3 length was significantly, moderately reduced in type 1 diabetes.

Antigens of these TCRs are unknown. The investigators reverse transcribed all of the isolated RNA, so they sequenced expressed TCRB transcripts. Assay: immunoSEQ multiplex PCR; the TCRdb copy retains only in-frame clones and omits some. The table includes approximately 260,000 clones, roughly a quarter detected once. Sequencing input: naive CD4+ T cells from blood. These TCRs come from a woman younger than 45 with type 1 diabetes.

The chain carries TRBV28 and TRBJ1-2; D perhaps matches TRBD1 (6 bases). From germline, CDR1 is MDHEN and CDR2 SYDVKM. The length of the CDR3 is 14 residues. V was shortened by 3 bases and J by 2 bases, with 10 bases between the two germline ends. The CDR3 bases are TGTGCCAGCAGTTTGTGGGGGCAGAACTATGGCTACACCTTC. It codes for CASSLWGQNYGYTF.

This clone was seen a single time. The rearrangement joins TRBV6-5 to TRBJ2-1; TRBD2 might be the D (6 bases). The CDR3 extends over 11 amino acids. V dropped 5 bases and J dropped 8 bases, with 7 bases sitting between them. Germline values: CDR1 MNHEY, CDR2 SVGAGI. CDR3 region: CASSRRDEQFF. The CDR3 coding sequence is TGTGCCAGCAGTAGGAGGGATGAGCAGTTCTTC.

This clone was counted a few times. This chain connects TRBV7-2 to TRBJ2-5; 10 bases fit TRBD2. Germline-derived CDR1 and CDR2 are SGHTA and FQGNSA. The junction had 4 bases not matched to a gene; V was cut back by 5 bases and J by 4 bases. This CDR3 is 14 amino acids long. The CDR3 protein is CASSRLAGLETQYF. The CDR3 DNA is TGTGCCAGCAGCCGACTAGCGGGTTTAGAGACCCAGTACTTC.

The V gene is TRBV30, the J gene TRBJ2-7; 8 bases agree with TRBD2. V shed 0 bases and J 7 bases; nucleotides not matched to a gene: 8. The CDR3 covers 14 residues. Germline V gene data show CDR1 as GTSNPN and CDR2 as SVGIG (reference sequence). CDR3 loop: CAWSVTSGISEQYF. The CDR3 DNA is TGTGCCTGGAGTGTCACTAGCGGCATTTCGGAGCAGTACTTC.

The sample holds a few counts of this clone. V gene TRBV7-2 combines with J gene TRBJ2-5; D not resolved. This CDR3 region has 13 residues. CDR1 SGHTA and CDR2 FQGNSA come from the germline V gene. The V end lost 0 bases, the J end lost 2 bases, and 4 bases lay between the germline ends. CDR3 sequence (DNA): TGTGCCAGCAGCTTAGCTAATCAAGAGACCCAGTACTTC. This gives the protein CASSLANQETQYF.

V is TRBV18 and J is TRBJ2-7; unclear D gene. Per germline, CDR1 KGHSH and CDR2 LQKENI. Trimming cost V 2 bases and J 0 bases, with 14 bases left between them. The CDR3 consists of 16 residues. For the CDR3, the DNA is TGTGCCAGCTCACCATTCTCGAGTGCCAACTCCTACGAGCAGTACTTC. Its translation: CASSPFSSANSYEQYF.

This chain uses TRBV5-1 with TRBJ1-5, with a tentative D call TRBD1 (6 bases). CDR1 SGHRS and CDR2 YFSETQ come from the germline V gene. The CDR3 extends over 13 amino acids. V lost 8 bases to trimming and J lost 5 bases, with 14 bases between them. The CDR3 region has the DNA TGCGCCAGTAGCCGGGACACAGATCAGCCCCAGCATTTT. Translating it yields CASSRDTDQPQHF.

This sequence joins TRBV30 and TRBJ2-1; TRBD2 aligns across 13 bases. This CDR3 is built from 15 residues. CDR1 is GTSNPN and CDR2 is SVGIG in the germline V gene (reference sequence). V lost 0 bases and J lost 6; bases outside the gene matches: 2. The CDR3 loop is CAWSVGTSGINEQFF. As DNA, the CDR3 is TGTGCCTGGAGTGTAGGGACTAGCGGGATCAATGAGCAGTTCTTC.

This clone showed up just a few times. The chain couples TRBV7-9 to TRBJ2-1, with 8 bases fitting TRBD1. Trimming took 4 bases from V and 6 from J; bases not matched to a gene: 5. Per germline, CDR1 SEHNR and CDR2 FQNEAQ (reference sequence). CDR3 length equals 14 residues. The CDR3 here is CASSSQGESNEQFF. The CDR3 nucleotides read TGTGCCAGCAGCTCACAGGGGGAGTCCAATGAGCAGTTCTTC.